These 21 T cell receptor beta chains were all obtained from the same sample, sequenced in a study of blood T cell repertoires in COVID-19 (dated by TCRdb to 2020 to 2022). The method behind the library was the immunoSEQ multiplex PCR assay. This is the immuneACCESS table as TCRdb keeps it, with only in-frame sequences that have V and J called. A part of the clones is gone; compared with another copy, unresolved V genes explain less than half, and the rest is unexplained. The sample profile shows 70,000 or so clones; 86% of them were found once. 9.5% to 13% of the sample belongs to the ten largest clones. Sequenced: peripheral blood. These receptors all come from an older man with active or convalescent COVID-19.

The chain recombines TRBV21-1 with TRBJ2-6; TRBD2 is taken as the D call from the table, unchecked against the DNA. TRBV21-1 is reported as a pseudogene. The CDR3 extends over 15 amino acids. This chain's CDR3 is CASSESVRKANVLTF. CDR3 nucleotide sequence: TGTGCCAGCAGCGAAAGTGTGCGAAAGGCCAACGTCCTGACTTTC.

The CDR3 nucleotides are TGCGCCAGCAGCCAAGTAGCGGGAGCGATGGAGCAGTACTTC. Amino acid sequence: CASSQVAGAMEQYF. The chain recombines TRBV4-1 with TRBJ2-7, with 9 bases aligning to TRBD2. This CDR3 is built from 14 residues. V was clipped by 1 base and J by 7 bases; unmatched bases: 5. Germline CDR1 and CDR2: MGHRA and YSYEKL.

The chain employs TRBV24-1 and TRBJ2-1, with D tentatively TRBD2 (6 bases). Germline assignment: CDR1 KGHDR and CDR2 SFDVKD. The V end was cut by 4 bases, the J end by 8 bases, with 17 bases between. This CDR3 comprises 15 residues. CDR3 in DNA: TGTGCCACCAGTGAGAGTTTGCCGGGGGACCATGAGCAGTTCTTC. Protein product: CATSESLPGDHEQFF.

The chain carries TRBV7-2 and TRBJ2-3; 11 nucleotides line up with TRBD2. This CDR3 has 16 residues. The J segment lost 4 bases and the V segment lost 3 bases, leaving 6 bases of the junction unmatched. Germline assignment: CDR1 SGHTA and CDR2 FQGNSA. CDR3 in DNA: TGTGCCAGCAGCTTGGGGGTAGCGGGAGGGGCAGATACGCAGTATTTT. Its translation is CASSLGVAGGADTQYF.

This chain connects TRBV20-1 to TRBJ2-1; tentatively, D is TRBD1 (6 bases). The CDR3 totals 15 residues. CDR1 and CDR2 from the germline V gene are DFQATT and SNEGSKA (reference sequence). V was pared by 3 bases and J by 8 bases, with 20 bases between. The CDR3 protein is CSASLIKLGAYEQFF. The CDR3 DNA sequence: TGCAGTGCTAGTCTTATCAAATTGGGGGCGTATGAGCAGTTCTTC.

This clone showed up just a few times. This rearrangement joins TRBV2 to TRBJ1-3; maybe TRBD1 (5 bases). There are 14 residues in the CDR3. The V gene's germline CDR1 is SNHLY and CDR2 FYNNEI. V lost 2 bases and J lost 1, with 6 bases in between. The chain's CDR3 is CASSEYRSGNTIYF. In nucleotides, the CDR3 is TGTGCCAGCAGTGAATACAGGTCTGGAAACACCATATATTTT.

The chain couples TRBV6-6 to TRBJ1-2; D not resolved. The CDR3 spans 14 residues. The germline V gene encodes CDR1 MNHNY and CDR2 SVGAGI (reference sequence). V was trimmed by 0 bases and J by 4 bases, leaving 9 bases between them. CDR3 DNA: TGTGCCAGCAGTTACTCGGAACAGTCCTATGGCTACACCTTC. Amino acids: CASSYSEQSYGYTF.

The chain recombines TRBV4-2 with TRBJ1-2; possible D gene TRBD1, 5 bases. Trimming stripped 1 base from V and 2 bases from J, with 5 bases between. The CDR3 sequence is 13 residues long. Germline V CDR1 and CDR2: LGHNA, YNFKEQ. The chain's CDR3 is CASSQGQNYGYTF. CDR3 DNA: TGTGCCAGCAGCCAAGGACAGAACTATGGCTACACCTTC.

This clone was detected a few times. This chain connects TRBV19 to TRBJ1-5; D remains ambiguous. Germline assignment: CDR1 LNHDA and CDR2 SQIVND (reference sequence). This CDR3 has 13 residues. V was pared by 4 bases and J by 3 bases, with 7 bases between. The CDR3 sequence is CASSTQDNQPQHF. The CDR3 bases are TGTGCCAGTAGTACCCAGGACAATCAGCCCCAGCATTTT.

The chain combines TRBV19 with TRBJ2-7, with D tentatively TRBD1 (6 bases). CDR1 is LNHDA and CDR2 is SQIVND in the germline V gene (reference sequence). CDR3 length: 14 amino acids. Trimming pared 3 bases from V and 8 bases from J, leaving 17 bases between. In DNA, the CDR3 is TGTGCCAGTAGTATGGCCGGGACAAGTATCCAGCAGTACTTC. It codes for CASSMAGTSIQQYF.

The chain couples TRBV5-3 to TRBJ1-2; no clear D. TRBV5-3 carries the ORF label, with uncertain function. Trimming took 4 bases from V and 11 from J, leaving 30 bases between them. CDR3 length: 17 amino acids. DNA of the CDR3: TGTGCCAGAAGCGATAAACTCCGGAGGCAGAGCCGAGGGAGATACACCTTC. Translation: CARSDKLRRQSRGRYTF.

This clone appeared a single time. The CDR3 loop reads CASSLGGRGENIQYF. CDR3 bases: TGTGCCAGCAGCTTGGGCGGGAGAGGGGAAAACATTCAGTACTTC. This chain links TRBV5-4 with TRBJ2-4, with 7 bases aligning to TRBD2. V trimming: 0 bases; J trimming: 5 bases; junction bases outside the gene matches: 5. The CDR3 totals 15 residues. Per the germline V gene, CDR1 is SGHNT and CDR2 is YYREEE (reference sequence).

The CDR3 here is CAIRLTSGGAYEQYF. The CDR3 coding sequence is TGTGCCATCAGACTTACTAGCGGTGGGGCCTACGAGCAGTACTTC. This chain uses TRBV10-3 with TRBJ2-7; TRBD2 matches 8 bases. This CDR3 is 15 amino acids long. J lost 2 bases, V lost 6 bases, and 9 bases had no gene match. Germline V gives CDR1 ENHRY, CDR2 SYGVKD.

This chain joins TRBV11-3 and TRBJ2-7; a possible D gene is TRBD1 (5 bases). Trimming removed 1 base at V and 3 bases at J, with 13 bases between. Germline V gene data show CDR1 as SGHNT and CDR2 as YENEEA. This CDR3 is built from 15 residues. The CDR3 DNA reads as TGTGCCAGCAGCTTAGGAGGTACAGGCGGCTACGAGCAGTACTTC. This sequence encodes CASSLGGTGGYEQYF.

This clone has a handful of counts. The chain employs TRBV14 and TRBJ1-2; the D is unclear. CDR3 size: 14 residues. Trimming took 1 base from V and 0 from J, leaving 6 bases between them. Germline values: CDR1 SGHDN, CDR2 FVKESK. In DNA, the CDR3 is TGTGCCAGCAGCCAAGGTGGAGCTAACTATGGCTACACCTTC. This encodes CASSQGGANYGYTF.

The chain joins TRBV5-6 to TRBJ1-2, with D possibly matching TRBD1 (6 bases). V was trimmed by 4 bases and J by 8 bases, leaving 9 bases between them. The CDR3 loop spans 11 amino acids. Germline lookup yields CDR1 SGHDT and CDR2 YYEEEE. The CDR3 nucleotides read TGTGCCAGCAGCCTTGACAGGGGCTACACCTTC. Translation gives CASSLDRGYTF.

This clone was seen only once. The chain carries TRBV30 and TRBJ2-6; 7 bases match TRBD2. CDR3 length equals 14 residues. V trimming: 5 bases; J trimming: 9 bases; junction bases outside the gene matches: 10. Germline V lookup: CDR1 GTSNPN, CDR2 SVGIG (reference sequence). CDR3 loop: CAWSVGGGLNVLTF. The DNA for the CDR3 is TGTGCCTGGTCCGTGGGGGGGGGTCTCAACGTCCTGACTTTC.

The CDR3 coding sequence is TGTGCCAGCAGTTTAAAGGGGCCGATTCAGCCCCAGCATTTT. Protein product: CASSLKGPIQPQHF. V gene TRBV28 combines with J gene TRBJ1-5; perhaps TRBD1 as D (5 bases). V was trimmed by 2 bases and J by 6 bases, leaving 11 bases between them. Germline CDR1 and CDR2: MDHEN and SYDVKM. The CDR3 totals 14 residues.

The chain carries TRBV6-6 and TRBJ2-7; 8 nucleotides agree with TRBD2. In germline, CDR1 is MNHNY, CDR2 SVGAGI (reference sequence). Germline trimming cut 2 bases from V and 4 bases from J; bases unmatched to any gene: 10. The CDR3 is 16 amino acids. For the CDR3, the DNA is TGTGCCAGCAGTTACCCGCGCGGGACTAGAGCGTACGAGCAGTACTTC. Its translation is CASSYPRGTRAYEQYF.

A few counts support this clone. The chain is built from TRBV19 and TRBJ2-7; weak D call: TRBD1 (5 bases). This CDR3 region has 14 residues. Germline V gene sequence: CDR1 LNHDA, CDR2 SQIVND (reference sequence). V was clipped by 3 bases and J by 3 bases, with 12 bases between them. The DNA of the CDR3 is TGTGCCAGTAGTATCGGCAGGGCCAGCTACGAGCAGTACTTC. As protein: CASSIGRASYEQYF.

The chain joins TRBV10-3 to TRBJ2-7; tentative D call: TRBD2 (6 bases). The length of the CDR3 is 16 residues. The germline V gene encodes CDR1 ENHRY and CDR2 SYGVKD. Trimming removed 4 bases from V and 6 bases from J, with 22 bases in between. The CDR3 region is CAISVARLRDRGEQYF. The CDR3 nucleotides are TGTGCCATCAGTGTCGCAAGATTGCGGGACCGGGGCGAGCAGTACTTC.